The clone carrying this T cell receptor (beta chain) was recorded a few times. TCRdb ran MiXCR on the 5' RACE reads and lists one entry per CDR3 protein. The profile shows roughly 450,000 distinct CDR3 sequences, about 20% of them singletons. The sample comes from a study of T-cell memory formation after mild COVID-19. This CDR3 spans 14 amino acids. In germline, CDR1 is GTSNPN, CDR2 SVGIG (reference sequence). Trimming stripped 5 bases from V and 7 bases from J, with 17 bases between. Sequencing was done on a sample of PBMCs or a T cell subset sorted from them (not recorded which). The TCR sequence derives from a man aged 18 to 35 who had mild COVID-19 (a few samples of this study predate the infection). Cell type and time point are not known. The chain couples TRBV30 to TRBJ1-4; a possible D gene is TRBD1 (5 bases). CDR3 region: CAWGTGGVGEKLFF. CDR3 DNA sequence: TGTGCCTGGGGGACGGGGGGAGTCGGTGAAAAACTGTTTTTT.